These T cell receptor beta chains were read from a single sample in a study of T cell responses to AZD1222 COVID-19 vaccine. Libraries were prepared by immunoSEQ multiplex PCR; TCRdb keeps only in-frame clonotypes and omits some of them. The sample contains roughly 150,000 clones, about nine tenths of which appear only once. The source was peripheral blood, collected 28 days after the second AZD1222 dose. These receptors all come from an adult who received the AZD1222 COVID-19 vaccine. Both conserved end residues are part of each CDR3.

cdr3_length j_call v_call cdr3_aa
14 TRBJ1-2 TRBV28 CASSPRSGGFGYTF
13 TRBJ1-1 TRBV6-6 CASSPPGSTEAFF
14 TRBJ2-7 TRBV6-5 CASGTGDRRSEQYF
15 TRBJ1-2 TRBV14 CASRVEGGPNYGYTF
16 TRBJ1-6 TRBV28 CASRTGVVHYNSPLHF
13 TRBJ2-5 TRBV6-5 CASARPEQETQYF
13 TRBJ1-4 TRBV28 CAAVASTNEKLFF
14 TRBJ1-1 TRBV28 CASSTRTGNTEAFF
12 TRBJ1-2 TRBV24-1 CATSDFIGGYTF
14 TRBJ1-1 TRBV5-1 CASSFWGANTEAFF
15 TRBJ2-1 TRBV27 CASSLNPLSYNEQFF
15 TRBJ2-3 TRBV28 CASSFRGGVTDTQYF
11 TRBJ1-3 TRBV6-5 CASTWGNTIYF
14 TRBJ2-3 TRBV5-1 CASSPGLGTDTQYF
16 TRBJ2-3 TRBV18 CASSPRTSGTTDTQYF
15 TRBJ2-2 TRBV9 CASSGTDRGTGELFF
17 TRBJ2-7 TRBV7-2 CASSPWGEGGKSYEQYF
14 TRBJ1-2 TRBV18 CASSPRTAGQGYTF
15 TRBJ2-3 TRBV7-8 CASNNRTTGTDTQYF
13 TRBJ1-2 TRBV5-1 CASSLGSRLGYTF
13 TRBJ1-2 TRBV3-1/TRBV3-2 CASSQVTGGGYTF
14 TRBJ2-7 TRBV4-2 CASSQRGPNYEQYF
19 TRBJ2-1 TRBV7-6 CASSPLGPLIAREIDEQFF
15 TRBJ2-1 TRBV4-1 CASSQRVGQNNEQFF
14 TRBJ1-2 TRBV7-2 CASSLATQFYGYTF
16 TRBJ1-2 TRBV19 CASNFLFKKGGNGYTF